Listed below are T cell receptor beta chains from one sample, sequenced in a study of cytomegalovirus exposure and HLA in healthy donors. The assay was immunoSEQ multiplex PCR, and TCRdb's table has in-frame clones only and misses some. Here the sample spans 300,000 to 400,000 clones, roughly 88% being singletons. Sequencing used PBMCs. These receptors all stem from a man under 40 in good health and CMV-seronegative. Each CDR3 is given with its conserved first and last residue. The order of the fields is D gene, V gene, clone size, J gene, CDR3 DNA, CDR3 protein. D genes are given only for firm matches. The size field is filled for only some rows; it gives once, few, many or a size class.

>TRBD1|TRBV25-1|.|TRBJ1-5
TGTGCCAGCAGTCCCAAAGGACAGGGAAGGGCCCAGCCCCAGCATTTT
CASSPKGQGRAQPQHF
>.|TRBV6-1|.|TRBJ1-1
TGTGCCAGCAGTGACAGGGGCTACACTGAAGCTTTCTTT
CASSDRGYTEAFF
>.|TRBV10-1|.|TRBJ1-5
TGCGCCAGCAGTGAACAGGGCGGTCAGCCCCAGCATTTT
CASSEQGGQPQHF
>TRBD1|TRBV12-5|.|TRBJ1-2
TGTGCTAGTGGTTTGGTACAGCAAGGGACAGGGAGGCGTTGGGATGGCTACACCTTC
CASGLVQQGTGRRWDGYTF
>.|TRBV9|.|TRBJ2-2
TGTGCCAGCAGCTACCTAGCGAACACCGGGGAGCTGTTTTTT
CASSYLANTGELFF
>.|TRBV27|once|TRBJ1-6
TGTGCCAGCAGCAATCAAACGAGCTCCTATAATTCACCCCTCCACTTT
CASSNQTSSYNSPLHF
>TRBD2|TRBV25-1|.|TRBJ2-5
TGTGCCAGCAGTGATCCTGTGACTAGCGGGGGGCCCCAAGAGACCCAGTACTTC
CASSDPVTSGGPQETQYF
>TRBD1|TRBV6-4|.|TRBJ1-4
TGTGCCAGCAGTGACTGGTGCCGGACAGGGGCTGAAAAACTGTTTTTT
CASSDWCRTGAEKLFF
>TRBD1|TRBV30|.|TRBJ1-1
TGTGCCTGGAGCGAAACAGGGGTTCTTGAAGCTTTCTTT
CAWSETGVLEAFF
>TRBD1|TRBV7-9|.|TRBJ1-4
TGTGCCAGCAGCTCTGGGACAGGGGGGTCGGCTAATGAAAAACTGTTTTTT
CASSSGTGGSANEKLFF
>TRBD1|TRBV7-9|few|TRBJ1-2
TGTGCCAGCAGCGGCAACACAGGGGGCGTCTATGGCTACACCTTC
CASSGNTGGVYGYTF
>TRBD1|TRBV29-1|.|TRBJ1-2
TGCAGCGGATCTACAGGGGGCTATGGCTACACCTTC
CSGSTGGYGYTF
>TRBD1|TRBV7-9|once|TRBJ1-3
TGTGCCAGCAGCTTAATAGGGGGCTTCGGTGGAAACACCATATATTTT
CASSLIGGFGGNTIYF
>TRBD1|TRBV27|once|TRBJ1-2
TGTGCCAGCAGTTTCTCCGGCCGCGGGGACAGGGGCGGCTACACCTTC
CASSFSGRGDRGGYTF
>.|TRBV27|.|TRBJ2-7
TGTGCCAGCAGTTTAAGGCGGCAGGGGCTCAACGAGCAGTACTTC
CASSLRRQGLNEQYF
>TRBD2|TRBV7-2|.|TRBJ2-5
TGTGCCAGCAGCCTTAGCGGGCGGTCAACCCAAGAGACCCAGTACTTC
CASSLSGRSTQETQYF
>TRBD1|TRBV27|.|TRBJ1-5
TGTGCCAGCAGTTTAGTAGCAGGGGGGAATCAGCCCCAGCATTTT
CASSLVAGGNQPQHF
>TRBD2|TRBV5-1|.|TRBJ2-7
TGCGCCAGCAGCTGGACTAGCGGGGGAACCTACGAGCAGTACTTC
CASSWTSGGTYEQYF
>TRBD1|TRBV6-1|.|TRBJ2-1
TGTGCCAGCGTTGACAGGGTCCACAGGATCTTC
CASVDRVHRIF
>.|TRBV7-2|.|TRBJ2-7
TGTGCCAGCAGCTCGGGATTCAGATCAGGCGAGCAGTACTTC
CASSSGFRSGEQYF
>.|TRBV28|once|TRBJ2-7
TGTGCCAGCAGTCTCGCAGGGGATTCATACGAGCAGTACTTC
CASSLAGDSYEQYF
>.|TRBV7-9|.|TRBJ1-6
TGTGCCAGCAGCTTAGCTTTGGACAAACCTAATTCACCCCTCCACTTT
CASSLALDKPNSPLHF
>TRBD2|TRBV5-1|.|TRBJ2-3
TGCGCCAGCAGCTACCGGGGGGAGGATACGCAGTATTTT
CASSYRGEDTQYF
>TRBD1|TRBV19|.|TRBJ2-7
TGTGCCAGTAGTATTATCCAGGGGGCTTCCTACGAGCAGTACTTC
CASSIIQGASYEQYF
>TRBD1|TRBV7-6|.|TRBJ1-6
TGTGCCAGCAGCTTAAGATACAGGGGTGGTAATTCACCCCTCCACTTT
CASSLRYRGGNSPLHF
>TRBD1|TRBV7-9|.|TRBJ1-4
TGTGCCAGCAGCACGGACAGGGCGGCAACTAATGAAAAACTGTTTTTT
CASSTDRAATNEKLFF
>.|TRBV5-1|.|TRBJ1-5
TGCGCCAGCAGCTTGGGGGCGGGTTTGGAGCCCCAGCATTTT
CASSLGAGLEPQHF
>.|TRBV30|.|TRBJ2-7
TGTGCCTGCCGGGACTGGGCCTGGGACGAGCAGTACTTC
CACRDWAWDEQYF
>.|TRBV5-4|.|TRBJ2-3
TGTGCCAGCAGCTTGGGGTCACATGATACGCAGTATTTT
CASSLGSHDTQYF